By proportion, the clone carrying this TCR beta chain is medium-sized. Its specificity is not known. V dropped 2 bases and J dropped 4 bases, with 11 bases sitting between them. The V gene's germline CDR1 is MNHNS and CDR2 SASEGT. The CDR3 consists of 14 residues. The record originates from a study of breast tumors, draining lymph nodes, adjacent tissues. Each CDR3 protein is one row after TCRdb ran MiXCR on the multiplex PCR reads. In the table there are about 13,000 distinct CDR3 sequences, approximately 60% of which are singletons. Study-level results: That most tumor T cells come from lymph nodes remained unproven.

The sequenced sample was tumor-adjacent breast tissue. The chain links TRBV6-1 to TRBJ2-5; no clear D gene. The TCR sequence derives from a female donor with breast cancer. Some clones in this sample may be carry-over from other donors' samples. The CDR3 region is CASSEFRPPETQYF. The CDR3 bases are TGTGCCAGCAGTGAATTCCGACCGCCAGAGACCCAGTACTTC.